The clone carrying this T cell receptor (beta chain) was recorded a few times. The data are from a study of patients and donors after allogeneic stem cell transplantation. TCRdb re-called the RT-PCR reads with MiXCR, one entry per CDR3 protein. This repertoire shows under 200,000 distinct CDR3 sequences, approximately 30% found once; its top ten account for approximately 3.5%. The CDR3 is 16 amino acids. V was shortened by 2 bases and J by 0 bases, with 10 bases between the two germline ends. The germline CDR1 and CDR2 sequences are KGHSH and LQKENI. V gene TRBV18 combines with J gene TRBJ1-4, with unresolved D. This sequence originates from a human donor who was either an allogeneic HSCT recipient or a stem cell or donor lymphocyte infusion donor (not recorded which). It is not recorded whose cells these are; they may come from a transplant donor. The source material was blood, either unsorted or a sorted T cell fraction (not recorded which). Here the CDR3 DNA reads TGTGCCAGCTCACCAGACGGGGTTGCAACTAATGAAAAACTGTTTTTT. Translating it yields CASSPDGVATNEKLFF.